Reported below is one TCR beta chain. The sample is drawn from a study of early T cells in non-severe SARS-CoV-2 infection. Germline CDR1 and CDR2: DFQATT and SNEGSKA (reference sequence). The CDR3 spans 13 residues. V shed 3 bases and J shed 4 bases, with 12 bases lying between them. TCRdb analysed the 5' RACE reads with MiXCR anew, one entry per CDR3 protein. The sample holds roughly 60,000 distinct CDR3 sequences, 11% seen once. This sequence originates from an adult who was a healthcare worker with PCR-confirmed SARS-CoV-2 infection or an uninfected control (not recorded which). The sequencing here drew on whole blood, taken at baseline. The chain uses TRBV20-1 and TRBJ1-1, with a weak D call TRBD1 (6 bases). The CDR3 DNA reads TGCAGTGCTAGCCGGGGGCGTGGCACTGAAGCTTTCTTT. It encodes CSASRGRGTEAFF.